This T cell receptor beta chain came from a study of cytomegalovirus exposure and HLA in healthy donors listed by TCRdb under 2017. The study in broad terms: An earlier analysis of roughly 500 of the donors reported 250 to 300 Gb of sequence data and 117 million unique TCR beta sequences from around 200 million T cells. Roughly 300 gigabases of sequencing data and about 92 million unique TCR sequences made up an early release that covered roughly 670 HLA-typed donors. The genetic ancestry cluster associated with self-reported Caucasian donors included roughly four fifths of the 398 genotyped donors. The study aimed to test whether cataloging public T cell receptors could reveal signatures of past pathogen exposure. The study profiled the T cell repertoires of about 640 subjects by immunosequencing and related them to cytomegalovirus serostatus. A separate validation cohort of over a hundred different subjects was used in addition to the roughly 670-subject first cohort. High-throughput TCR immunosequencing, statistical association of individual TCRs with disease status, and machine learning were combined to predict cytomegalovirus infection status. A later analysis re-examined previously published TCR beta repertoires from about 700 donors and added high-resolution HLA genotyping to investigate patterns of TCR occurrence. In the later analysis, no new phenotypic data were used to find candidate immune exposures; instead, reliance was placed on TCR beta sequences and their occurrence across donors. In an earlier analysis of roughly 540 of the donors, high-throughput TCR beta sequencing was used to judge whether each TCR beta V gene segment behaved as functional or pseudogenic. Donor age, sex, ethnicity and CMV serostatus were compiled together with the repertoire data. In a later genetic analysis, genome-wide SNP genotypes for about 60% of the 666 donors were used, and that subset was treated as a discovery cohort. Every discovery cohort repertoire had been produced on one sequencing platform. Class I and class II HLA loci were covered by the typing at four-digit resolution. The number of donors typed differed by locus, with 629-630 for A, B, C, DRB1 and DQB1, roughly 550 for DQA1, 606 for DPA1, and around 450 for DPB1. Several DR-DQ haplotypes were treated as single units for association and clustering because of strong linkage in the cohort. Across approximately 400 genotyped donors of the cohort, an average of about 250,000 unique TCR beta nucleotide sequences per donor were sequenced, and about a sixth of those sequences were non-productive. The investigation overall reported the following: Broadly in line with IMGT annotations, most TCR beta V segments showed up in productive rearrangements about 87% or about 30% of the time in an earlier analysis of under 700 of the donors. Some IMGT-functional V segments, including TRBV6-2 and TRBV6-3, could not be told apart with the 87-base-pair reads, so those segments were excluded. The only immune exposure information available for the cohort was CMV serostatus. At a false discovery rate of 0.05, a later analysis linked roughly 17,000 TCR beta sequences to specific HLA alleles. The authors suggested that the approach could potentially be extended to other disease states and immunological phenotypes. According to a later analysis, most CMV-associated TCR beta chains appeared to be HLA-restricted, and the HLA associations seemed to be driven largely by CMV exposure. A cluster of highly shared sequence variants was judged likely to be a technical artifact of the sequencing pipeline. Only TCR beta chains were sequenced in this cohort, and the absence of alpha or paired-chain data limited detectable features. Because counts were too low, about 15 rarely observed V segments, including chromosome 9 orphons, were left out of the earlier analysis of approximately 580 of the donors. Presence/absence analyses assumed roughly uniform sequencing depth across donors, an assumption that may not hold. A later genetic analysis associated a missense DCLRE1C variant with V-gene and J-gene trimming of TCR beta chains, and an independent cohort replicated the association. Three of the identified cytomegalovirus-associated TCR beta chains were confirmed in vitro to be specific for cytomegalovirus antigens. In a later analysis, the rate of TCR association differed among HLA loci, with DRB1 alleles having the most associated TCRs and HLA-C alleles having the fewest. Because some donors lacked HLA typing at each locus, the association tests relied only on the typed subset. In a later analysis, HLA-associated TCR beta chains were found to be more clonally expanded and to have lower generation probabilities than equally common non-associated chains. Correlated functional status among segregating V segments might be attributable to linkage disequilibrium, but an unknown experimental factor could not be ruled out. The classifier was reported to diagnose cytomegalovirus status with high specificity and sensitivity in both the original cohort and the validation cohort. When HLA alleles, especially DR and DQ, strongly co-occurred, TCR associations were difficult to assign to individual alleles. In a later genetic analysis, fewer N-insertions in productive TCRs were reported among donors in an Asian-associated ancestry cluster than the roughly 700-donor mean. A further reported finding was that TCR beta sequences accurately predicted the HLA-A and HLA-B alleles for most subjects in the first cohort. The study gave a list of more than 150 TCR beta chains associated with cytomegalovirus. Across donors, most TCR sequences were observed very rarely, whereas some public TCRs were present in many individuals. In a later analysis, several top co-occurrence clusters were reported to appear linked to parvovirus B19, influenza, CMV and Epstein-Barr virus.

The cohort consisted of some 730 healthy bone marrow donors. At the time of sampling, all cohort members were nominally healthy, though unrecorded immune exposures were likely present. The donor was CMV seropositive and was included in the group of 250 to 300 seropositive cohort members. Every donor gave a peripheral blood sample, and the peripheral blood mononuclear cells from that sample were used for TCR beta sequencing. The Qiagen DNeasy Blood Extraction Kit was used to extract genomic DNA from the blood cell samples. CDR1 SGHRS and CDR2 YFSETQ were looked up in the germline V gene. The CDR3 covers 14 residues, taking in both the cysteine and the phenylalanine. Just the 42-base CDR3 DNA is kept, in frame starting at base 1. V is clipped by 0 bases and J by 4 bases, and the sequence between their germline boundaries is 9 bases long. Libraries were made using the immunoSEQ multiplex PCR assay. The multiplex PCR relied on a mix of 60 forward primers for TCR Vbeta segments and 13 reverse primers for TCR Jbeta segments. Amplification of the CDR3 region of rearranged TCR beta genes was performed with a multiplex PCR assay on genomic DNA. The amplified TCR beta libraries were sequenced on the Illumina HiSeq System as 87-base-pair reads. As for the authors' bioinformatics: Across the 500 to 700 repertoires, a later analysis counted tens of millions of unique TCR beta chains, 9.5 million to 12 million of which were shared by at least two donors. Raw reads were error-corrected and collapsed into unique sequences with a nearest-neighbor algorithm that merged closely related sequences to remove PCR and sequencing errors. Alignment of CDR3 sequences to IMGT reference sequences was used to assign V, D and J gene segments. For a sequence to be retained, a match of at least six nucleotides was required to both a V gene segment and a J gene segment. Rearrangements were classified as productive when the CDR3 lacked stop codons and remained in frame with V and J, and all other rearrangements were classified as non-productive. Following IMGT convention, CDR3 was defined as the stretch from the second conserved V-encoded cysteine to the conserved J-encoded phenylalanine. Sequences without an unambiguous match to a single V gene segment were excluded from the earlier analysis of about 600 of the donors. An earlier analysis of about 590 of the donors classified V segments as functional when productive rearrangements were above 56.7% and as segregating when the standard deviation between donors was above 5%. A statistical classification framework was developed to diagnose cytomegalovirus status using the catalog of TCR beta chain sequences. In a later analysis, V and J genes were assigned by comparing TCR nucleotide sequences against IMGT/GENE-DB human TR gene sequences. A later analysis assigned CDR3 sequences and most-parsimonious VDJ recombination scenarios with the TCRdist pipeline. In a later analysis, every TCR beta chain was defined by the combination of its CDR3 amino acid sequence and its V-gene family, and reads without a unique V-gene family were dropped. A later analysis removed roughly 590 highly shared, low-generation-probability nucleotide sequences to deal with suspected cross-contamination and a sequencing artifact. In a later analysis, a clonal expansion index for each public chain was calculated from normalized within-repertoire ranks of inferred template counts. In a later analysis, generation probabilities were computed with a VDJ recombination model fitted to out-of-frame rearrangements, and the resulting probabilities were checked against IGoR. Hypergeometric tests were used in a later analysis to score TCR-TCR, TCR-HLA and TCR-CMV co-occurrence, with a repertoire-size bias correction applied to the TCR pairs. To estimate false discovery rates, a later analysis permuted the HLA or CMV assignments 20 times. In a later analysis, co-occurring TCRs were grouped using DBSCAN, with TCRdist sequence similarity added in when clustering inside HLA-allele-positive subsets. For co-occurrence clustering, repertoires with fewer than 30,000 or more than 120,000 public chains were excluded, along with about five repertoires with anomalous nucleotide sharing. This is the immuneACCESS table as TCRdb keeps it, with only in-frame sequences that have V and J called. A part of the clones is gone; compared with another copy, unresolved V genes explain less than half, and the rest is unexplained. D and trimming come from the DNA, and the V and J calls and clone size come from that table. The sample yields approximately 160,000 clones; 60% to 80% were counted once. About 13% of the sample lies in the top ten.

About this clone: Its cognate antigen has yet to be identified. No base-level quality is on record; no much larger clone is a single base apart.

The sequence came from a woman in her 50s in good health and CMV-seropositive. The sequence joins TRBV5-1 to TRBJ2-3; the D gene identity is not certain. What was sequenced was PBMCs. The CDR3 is CASSLAVLPDTQYF. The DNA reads TGCGCCAGCAGCTTGGCGGTCCTGCCAGATACGCAGTATTTT.